The 29 T cell receptor beta chains reported below all come from one sample, sequenced in a study of T cells in Graves' hyperthyroidism and ophthalmopathy. RNA transcripts served as the template for amplifying TCR beta CDR3 regions. First-round RT-PCR targeting the TCR CDR3 was performed with the HTBI primer set. One entry per CDR3 protein results from TCRdb running MiXCR on the multiplex PCR reads. This table holds nearly 750,000 distinct CDR3 sequences, approximately 36% found once. The specimen was blood. Every receptor here comes from a middle-aged woman with Graves' hyperthyroidism.

Many counts were recorded for this clonotype. The chain links TRBV10-3 to TRBJ2-2, with D possibly TRBD1 on 5 matching bases. The V and J ends lost 10 bases and 2 bases respectively, with 11 bases between them. The length of the CDR3 is 13 residues. Germline values: CDR1 ENHRY, CDR2 SYGVKD. This chain's CDR3 is CATSTENTGELFF. DNA of the CDR3: TGTGCCACCTCGACAGAAAACACCGGGGAGCTGTTTTTT.

This clonotype appeared many times. This sequence joins TRBV29-1 and TRBJ2-7; D unclear. V lost 0 bases, J lost 2 bases, and 8 bases lay in between. The germline CDR1 and CDR2 sequences are SQVTM and ANQGSEA. This CDR3 is built from 13 residues. CDR3 residues: CSVEDPAAYEQYF. DNA for the CDR3: TGCAGCGTTGAAGACCCGGCCGCCTACGAGCAGTACTTC.

A few counts support this clonotype. The rearrangement links TRBV3-1 to TRBJ2-7; unclear D gene. V was pared by 0 bases and J by 3 bases, with 6 bases between. This CDR3 comprises 13 residues. Germline V gene lookup returns CDR1 LGHDT and CDR2 YNNKEL (reference sequence). The CDR3: CASSQELHYEQYF. DNA for the CDR3: TGTGCCAGCAGCCAAGAACTGCACTACGAGCAGTACTTC.

This clonotype was observed a single time. This rearrangement joins TRBV2 to TRBJ2-7; 15 bases line up with TRBD2. This CDR3 spans 17 amino acids. The germline gives CDR1 SNHLY, CDR2 FYNNEI. The DNA for the CDR3 is TGTGGCTCGACTGGGCGGACTAGCGGGAGGGCCTGGTTAGAGCAGTACTTC. It specifies CGSTGRTSGRAWLEQYF.

This clonotype was seen a few times. The rearrangement links TRBV5-4 to TRBJ2-5, with TRBD1 as a possible D gene (6 bases). Germline CDR1 is SGHNT and CDR2 is YYREEE (reference sequence). The CDR3 runs 15 residues. Trimming left V 0 bases short and J 5 bases short, with 14 bases between. DNA for the CDR3: TGTGCCAGCAGCTTGGATGGCAGGGGATGGGAGACCCAGTACTTC. This codes for CASSLDGRGWETQYF.

The CDR3: CASSLGVIQPQHF. CDR3 nucleotide sequence: TGTGCCAGCAGCTTAGGCGTTATTCAGCCCCAGCATTTT. The gene calls are TRBV7-9 and TRBJ1-5, with D unclear. The CDR3 consists of 13 residues. V dropped 1 base and J dropped 6 bases, with 7 bases sitting between them. Germline lookup yields CDR1 SEHNR and CDR2 FQNEAQ (reference sequence).

This clonotype was found many times. The rearrangement uses TRBV14 and TRBJ2-6; D is unclear. The V gene's germline CDR1 is SGHDN and CDR2 FVKESK. The germline V and J ends were trimmed by 4 bases and 2 bases, with 3 bases remaining between them. CDR3 length: 13 amino acids. The CDR3 reads CASSRAGANVLTF. The CDR3 DNA reads as TGTGCCAGCAGCCGAGCTGGGGCCAACGTCCTGACTTTC.

The chain combines TRBV7-9 with TRBJ2-7; unclear D gene. V was shortened by 5 bases and J by 4 bases, with 9 bases between the two germline ends. The CDR3 spans 12 residues. Germline values: CDR1 SEHNR, CDR2 FQNEAQ (reference sequence). This CDR3 reads CASSHRQYEQYF. The CDR3 coding sequence is TGTGCCAGCAGCCACCGACAATACGAGCAGTACTTC.

The rearrangement joins TRBV29-1 to TRBJ2-7; 7 bases fit TRBD1. V shed 1 base and J 0 bases; nucleotides not matched to a gene: 3. The CDR3 length is 14 residues. Germline assignment: CDR1 SQVTM and CDR2 ANQGSEA. The CDR3 nucleotides are TGCAGCGTTGAAGGGGACAGATTCTCCTACGAGCAGTACTTC. Protein: CSVEGDRFSYEQYF.

This clonotype has a handful of counts. V gene TRBV12-3 or TRBV12-4 combines with J gene TRBJ1-4; the match to TRBD1 covers 7 bases. J gave up 8 bases and V 3 bases, and 9 bases lay outside the gene matches. There are 15 residues in the CDR3. This chain's CDR3 is CASSFKTGKREKLFF. In nucleotides, the CDR3 is TGTGCCAGCAGTTTCAAGACAGGGAAGCGGGAAAAACTGTTTTTT.

This clonotype was found a few times. The genes are TRBV30 and TRBJ1-2, with 7 bases aligning to TRBD1. V lost 0 bases to trimming and J lost 7 bases; unmatched junction nucleotides: 2. CDR3 length equals 12 residues. CDR1 is GTSNPN and CDR2 is SVGIG in the germline V gene (reference sequence). CDR3 protein: CAWSVDRVGYTF. The CDR3 DNA follows: TGTGCCTGGAGTGTTGACAGGGTTGGCTACACCTTC.

The rearrangement joins TRBV11-2 to TRBJ2-3; no clear D gene. Germline V lookup: CDR1 SGHAT, CDR2 FQNNGV. The CDR3 has 17 residues. V lost 2 bases and J lost 0, with 15 bases in between. The CDR3 DNA reads as TGTGCCAGCAGCTTAAGGGTAACTCTCAAGAGCACAGATACGCAGTATTTT. Translating it yields CASSLRVTLKSTDTQYF.

Only one count was recorded for this clonotype. The chain has TRBV2 and TRBJ2-1, with D perhaps TRBD1 or TRBD2 (5 bases each). V gave up 1 base and J gave up 8 bases, with 15 bases separating them. The CDR3 consists of 15 residues. Germline V CDR1 and CDR2: SNHLY, FYNNEI. The CDR3 loop is CASSEEATRDDEQFF. CDR3 DNA: TGTGCCAGCAGTGAAGAGGCAACCAGGGACGATGAGCAGTTCTTC.

This clonotype was observed a handful of times. The chain joins TRBV7-9 to TRBJ1-2; no reliable D call. V shed 4 bases and J shed 1 base, with 16 bases lying between them. This CDR3 comprises 16 residues. From germline, CDR1 is SEHNR and CDR2 FQNEAQ (reference sequence). CDR3 sequence: CASSSAGIVFNYGYTF. The DNA of the CDR3 is TGTGCCAGCAGCTCAGCCGGGATTGTATTTAACTATGGCTACACCTTC.

This clonotype was detected many times. This sequence joins TRBV5-6 and TRBJ2-5; D not resolved. This CDR3 is 15 amino acids long. V lost 1 base and J 5 bases, leaving 15 bases between the germline ends. CDR1 and CDR2 from the germline V gene are SGHDT and YYEEEE. Here the CDR3 reads CASSLWADPYETQYF. DNA of the CDR3: TGTGCCAGCAGCTTGTGGGCAGACCCTTACGAGACCCAGTACTTC.

This clonotype came up once. The chain combines TRBV10-3 with TRBJ2-7; TRBD2 agrees at 7 bases. The CDR3 consists of 15 residues. Germline lookup yields CDR1 ENHRY and CDR2 SYGVKD. Unmatched junction bases numbered 8, after V lost 6 bases and J lost 0 bases. The CDR3 bases are TGTGCCATCAGCTACGACAGCGGGGACTCCTACGAGCAGTACTTC. It specifies CAISYDSGDSYEQYF.

Notes on this clonotype: This clone may be a read error of a much larger clone one base away. The chain has TRBV4-3 and TRBJ1-2, with D possibly being TRBD1 (5 bases). Trimming removed 0 bases from V and 3 bases from J, with 8 bases in between. Germline CDR1 is LGHNA and CDR2 is YSLEER. The CDR3 sequence is 14 residues long. The CDR3, as DNA: TGCGCCAGCAGCCAAGACTCACAGGACTATGGCTACACCTTC. Translated, it gives CASSQDSQDYGYTF.

CDR3 bases: TGTGCCAGCAATGCGGGACCCGGGGACACCTACTACGAGCAGTACTTC. This encodes CASNAGPGDTYYEQYF. The chain has TRBV12-3 or TRBV12-4 and TRBJ2-7; D could derive from TRBD1 or TRBD2 (6 bases each). This CDR3 has 16 residues. Trimming removed 7 bases at V and 3 bases at J, with 22 bases between.

The chain recombines TRBV20-1 with TRBJ1-2, with 7 positions matching TRBD1. With V trimmed by 0 bases and J by 4 bases, 11 bases remained unmatched. CDR1 DFQATT and CDR2 SNEGSKA come from the germline V gene (reference sequence). CDR3 length equals 16 residues. CDR3 sequence: CSARDFRGGDGYGYTF. The CDR3 DNA reads as TGCAGTGCTAGAGATTTCAGGGGGGGGGATGGCTATGGCTACACCTTC.

On this clonotype: The junction and the germline gene differ at one end; a read error may be behind it. The V and J genes are TRBV10-3 and TRBJ2-6, with 8 bases identical to TRBD1. Germline loops: CDR1 ENHRY, CDR2 SYGVKD. This CDR3 spans 21 amino acids. The CDR3: CASSLRRDRTNTWPGANVLAF. The CDR3 nucleotides are TGTGCCAGCAGTTTGCGACGGGACAGGACTAACACTTGGCCTGGGGCCAACGTCCTGGCTTTC.

This clonotype was seen only a few times. The chain couples TRBV7-2 to TRBJ2-7; either TRBD1 or TRBD2 may fit D (5 bases each). This CDR3 has 17 residues. V shed 5 bases and J shed 7 bases, with 27 bases lying between them. Germline CDR1 is SGHTA and CDR2 is FQGNSA. The CDR3 is CASSLWGRGFYPGEQYF. DNA of the CDR3: TGTGCCAGCAGCCTTTGGGGCCGCGGGTTCTATCCGGGGGAGCAGTACTTC.

This clonotype was detected ten times or more. The chain recombines TRBV29-1 with TRBJ1-1; TRBD1 aligns across 11 bases. CDR3 length: 17 amino acids. With 4 bases clipped from V and 5 bases from J, the junction kept 15 bases outside the gene matches. Germline assignment: CDR1 SQVTM and CDR2 ANQGSEA. The CDR3 loop is CSVVPQPGQGGSTEAFF. Written as DNA, the CDR3 is TGCAGCGTTGTCCCCCAGCCGGGACAGGGGGGAAGTACTGAAGCTTTCTTT.

Concerning this clonotype itself: The conserved closing phenylalanine or tryptophan is absent in this CDR3, likely reflecting a read error. V and J are TRBV3-1 and TRBJ1-2, with 9 positions matching TRBD1. Germline trimming cut 4 bases from V and 6 bases from J; bases unmatched to any gene: 9. This CDR3 spans 15 amino acids. Germline V gene lookup returns CDR1 LGHDT and CDR2 YNNKEL (reference sequence). CDR3 coding DNA: TGTGCCAGCAGCCTCGATCCGGGACAGGGACATGGCTACACCTCC. This encodes CASSLDPGQGHGYTS.

Comment on this clonotype: It is unclear where the CDR3 begins or ends on the DNA, so no DNA is shown, and the CDR3 is as TCRdb lists it. V is TRBV2 and J is TRBJ2-7; the table calls TRBD1, which could not be checked here. From germline, CDR1 is SNHLY and CDR2 FYNNEI. The CDR3 sequence runs 15 residues, both termini included. CDR3 in amino acids: CASSWGQGAPDEQLF.

The chain links TRBV4-1 to TRBJ1-1; no clear D. Looked up from germline, CDR1 is MGHRA and CDR2 is YSYEKL. The germline V and J ends were trimmed by 6 bases and 4 bases, with 15 bases remaining between them. There are 14 residues in the CDR3. The CDR3 nucleotides read TGCGCCAGCAGTTTCTTCGGGGTTGGCACTGAAGCTTTCTTT. Translation gives CASSFFGVGTEAFF.

This clonotype was seen many times. The chain uses TRBV12-3 or TRBV12-4 and TRBJ1-1; TRBD1 matches 9 bases. J lost 0 bases, V lost 5 bases, and 4 bases had no gene match. The CDR3 runs 15 residues. The CDR3 spells CASSGTGIMNTEAFF. CDR3 in DNA: TGTGCCAGCAGTGGGACAGGGATTATGAACACTGAAGCTTTCTTT.

The V and J genes are TRBV7-2 and TRBJ2-5; maybe TRBD2 (6 bases). The CDR3 runs 14 residues. Trimming pared 8 bases from V and 3 bases from J, leaving 16 bases between. Germline loops: CDR1 SGHTA, CDR2 FQGNSA. This CDR3 reads CASQTDYLKETQYF. The CDR3 DNA reads as TGTGCCAGCCAGACGGACTATTTAAAAGAGACCCAGTACTTC. The variable domain in full, with the rest retrieved from reference TRBV7-2 and TRBJ2-5, is GAGVSQSPSNKVTEKGKDVELRCDPISGHTALYWYRQSLGQGLEFLIYFQGNSAPDKSGLPSDRFSAERTGGSVSTLTIQRTQQEDSAVYLCASQTDYLKETQYFGPGTRLLVL.

This clonotype was seen ten or more times. This chain uses TRBV14 with TRBJ1-6; D is undetermined. Trimming cost V 3 bases and J 10 bases, with 10 bases left between them. The CDR3 totals 13 residues. Germline values: CDR1 SGHDN, CDR2 FVKESK. The CDR3 sequence: CASSQGSNSPLHF. CDR3 DNA: TGTGCCAGCAGCCAGGGATCAAACTCACCCCTCCACTTT. The full variable domain, rest sourced from reference TRBV14 and TRBJ1-6, is EAGVTQFPSHSVIEKGQTVTLRCDPISGHDNLYWYRRVMGKEIKFLLHFVKESKQDESGMPNNRFLAERTGGTYSTLKVQPAELEDSGVYFCASSQGSNSPLHFGNGTRLTVT.

The rearrangement joins TRBV7-9 to TRBJ2-5; D may match TRBD1 or TRBD2 (7 bases each). CDR3 length: 13 amino acids. Between the trimmed V and J ends, which lost 6 bases and 7 bases, there was a span of 15 bases. CDR1 and CDR2 from the germline V gene are SEHNR and FQNEAQ (reference sequence). The CDR3 spells CASSPQGRGTQYF. The CDR3, as DNA: TGTGCCAGCAGTCCACAGGGGAGGGGGACCCAGTACTTC.